A single sample gave rise to the 26 T cell receptor beta chains below, sequenced in a study of blood T cell repertoires in COVID-19 (dated by TCRdb to the early 2020s). The library was made by the immunoSEQ multiplex PCR assay. TCRdb carries this immuneACCESS record with in-frame sequences only. Its versions omit some clonotypes, under half of them owing to an unresolved V gene in the studies checked, with the rest unexplained. The sample has fewer than 200,000 clones on record, approximately 87% of them singletons. The ten largest clones capture 20% to 25% of the sample. Sequenced material: peripheral blood. The receptors shown here come from a man between 65 and 80 years old with active or convalescent COVID-19.

This rearrangement joins TRBV27 to TRBJ2-7, with 7 bases identical to TRBD1. The CDR3 totals 17 residues. Germline CDR1 reads MNHEY; CDR2 reads SMNVEV (reference sequence). The V segment lost 6 bases and the J segment 4 bases; nucleotides outside the gene matches: 18. CDR3 amino acids: CASSPFTRSGGTYEQYF. The CDR3 DNA sequence: TGTGCCAGCAGCCCCTTTACGCGGTCAGGGGGTACGTACGAGCAGTACTTC.

The chain combines TRBV28 with TRBJ1-1; 11 bases agree with TRBD1. From germline, CDR1 is MDHEN and CDR2 SYDVKM. V lost 1 base, J lost 5 bases, and 3 bases stayed unmatched. There are 15 residues in the CDR3. The CDR3 nucleotides are TGTGCCAGCAGTTTATCCGGGACAGGGGGAACTGAAGCTTTCTTT. This sequence encodes CASSLSGTGGTEAFF.

The chain uses TRBV12-3 or TRBV12-4 and TRBJ1-5, with no clear D. The CDR3 sequence is 13 residues long. Trimming cost V 2 bases and J 11 bases, with 13 bases left between them. CDR3 amino acids: CASSLKGAGAQHF. CDR3 nucleotide sequence: TGTGCCAGCAGTTTAAAGGGAGCCGGGGCCCAGCATTTT.

This sequence joins TRBV7-2 and TRBJ2-7, with 7 bases that match TRBD2. Unmatched junction bases numbered 6, after V lost 1 base and J lost 9 bases. Germline V gene sequence: CDR1 SGHTA, CDR2 FQGNSA. This CDR3 comprises 13 residues. CDR3 protein: CASSLGAGEVQYF. Here the CDR3 DNA reads TGTGCCAGCAGCTTAGGGGCGGGGGAGGTGCAGTACTTC.

This clone was seen a single time. The rearrangement uses TRBV29-1 and TRBJ2-4, with D uncertain. CDR3 length equals 12 residues. CDR1 and CDR2 from the germline V gene are SQVTM and ANQGSEA. The ends were cut back, 5 bases at V and 0 bases at J, with 5 bases in the middle. Written as DNA, the CDR3 is TGCAGCGTTAGACAAGCCAAAAACATTCAGTACTTC. Protein product: CSVRQAKNIQYF. The entire variable domain, with the rest obtained from reference TRBV29-1 and TRBJ2-4, is as follows: SAVISQKPSRDICQRGTSLTIQCQVDSQVTMMFWYRQQPGQSLTLIATANQGSEATYESGFVIDKFPISRPNLTFSTLTVSNMSPEDSSIYLCSVRQAKNIQYFGAGTRLSVL.

This clone was detected only a few times. The genes are TRBV28 and TRBJ2-3; TRBD2 matches at 8 bases. This CDR3 comprises 16 residues. Trimming cost V 4 bases and J 0 bases; bases outside gene matches: 6. Germline V gene sequence: CDR1 MDHEN, CDR2 SYDVKM. CDR3 nucleotides: TGTGCCAGCAGTTCAAGTAGCGGGACTAGCACAGATACGCAGTATTTT. Its protein product is CASSSSSGTSTDTQYF.

This chain uses TRBV4-3 with TRBJ1-4; no clear D. V was shortened by 1 base and J by 3 bases, with 9 bases between the two germline ends. Germline CDR1 reads LGHNA; CDR2 reads YSLEER. The CDR3 length is 15 residues. The CDR3 nucleotides are TGCGCCAGCAGCCAAGCACACCAGTCTAATGAAAAACTGTTTTTT. This translates into CASSQAHQSNEKLFF.

This chain joins TRBV3-1 (or the pseudogene TRBV3-2) and TRBJ2-2, with D possibly matching TRBD2 (5 bases). Trimming pared 4 bases from V and 5 bases from J, leaving 14 bases between. The CDR3 sequence is 15 residues long. Looked up from germline, CDR1 is LGHDT and CDR2 is YNNKEL (reference sequence). The CDR3 DNA reads as TGTGCCAGCAGCCCTCCGAGCGGAGAAACCGGGGAGCTGTTTTTT. It specifies CASSPPSGETGELFF.

The rearrangement uses TRBV9 and TRBJ2-7; TRBD2 matches at 8 bases. Trimming at V came to 5 bases and at J to 0 bases, leaving 7 bases not matched to a gene. Per the germline V gene, CDR1 is SGDLS and CDR2 is YYNGEE. The CDR3 contains 15 residues. In DNA, the CDR3 is TGTGCCAGCAGAGGATTAGCGGGGATCTCCTACGAGCAGTACTTC. Translated, it gives CASRGLAGISYEQYF.

This chain uses TRBV19 with TRBJ2-3; 8 positions agree with TRBD1. The CDR3 spans 15 residues. The V gene's germline CDR1 is LNHDA and CDR2 SQIVND (reference sequence). The junction had 7 bases not matched to a gene; V was cut back by 5 bases and J by 3 bases. The CDR3 reads CASSDYRGRTDTQYF. The CDR3 DNA is TGTGCCAGTAGTGATTACAGGGGGAGGACAGATACGCAGTATTTT.

This clone was detected once. The V and J genes are TRBV6-5 and TRBJ1-3; 8 nucleotides match TRBD1. The CDR3 spans 15 residues. The germline V gene encodes CDR1 MNHEY and CDR2 SVGAGI. Unmatched junction bases numbered 8, after V lost 6 bases and J lost 4 bases. CDR3 in amino acids: CASSTQGARGNTIYF. The CDR3 DNA follows: TGTGCCAGCAGCACTCAGGGGGCGCGGGGAAACACCATATATTTT.

This chain connects TRBV10-3 to TRBJ2-1; no clear D gene. Germline CDR1 reads ENHRY; CDR2 reads SYGVKD. The CDR3 is 16 amino acids. Trimming removed 0 bases from V and 0 bases from J, with 9 bases in between. The CDR3 reads CAISESPTSSYNEQFF. The CDR3 nucleotides are TGTGCCATCAGTGAGTCGCCTACGAGCTCCTACAATGAGCAGTTCTTC.

CDR3 nucleotide sequence: TGTGCCAGCAGCTTGGGTACAGGGACAGGGCAGCCCCAGCATTTT. Amino acid sequence: CASSLGTGTGQPQHF. V is TRBV5-5 and J is TRBJ1-5; TRBD1 matches at 9 bases. The CDR3 has 15 amino acids. V was pared by 0 bases and J by 7 bases, with 5 bases of the junction left unmatched. CDR1 is SGHKS, CDR2 YYEKEE, per germline (reference sequence).

This chain joins TRBV27 and TRBJ1-5; 7 positions match TRBD1. Trimming removed 6 bases from V and 2 bases from J; junction bases left unmatched: 7. This CDR3 is 15 amino acids long. The V gene's germline CDR1 is MNHEY and CDR2 SMNVEV (reference sequence). The CDR3 DNA reads TGTGCCAGCAGCCTACTAGGACAGGGCAATCAGCCCCAGCATTTT. This sequence encodes CASSLLGQGNQPQHF.

The chain carries TRBV7-6 and TRBJ1-3; no clear D gene. With 5 bases removed from V and 7 bases from J, the gap between germline ends came to 12 bases. Germline CDR1 is SGHVS and CDR2 is FNYEAQ. The CDR3 covers 13 residues. CDR3 nucleotide sequence: TGTGCCAGCAGCCGCCGCGAGCGGAACACCATATATTTT. This gives the protein CASSRRERNTIYF. Using reference TRBV7-6 and TRBJ1-3 for the parts outside the CDR3, the full variable domain is GAGVSQSPRYKVTKRGQDVALRCDPISGHVSLYWYRQALGQGPEFLTYFNYEAQQDKSGLPNDRFSAERPEGSISTLTIQRTEQRDSAMYRCASSRRERNTIYFGEGSWLTVV.

The chain links TRBV7-2 to TRBJ2-1, with D unclear. The V end was cut by 1 base, the J end by 4 bases, with 14 bases between. This CDR3 spans 16 amino acids. Germline loops: CDR1 SGHTA, CDR2 FQGNSA. Here the CDR3 reads CASSLGGGFLYNEQFF. The CDR3 coding sequence is TGTGCCAGCAGCTTAGGAGGCGGTTTCCTATACAATGAGCAGTTCTTC.

The chain employs TRBV6-5 and TRBJ1-1, with 11 positions matching TRBD1. The CDR3 extends over 15 amino acids. With 6 bases clipped from V and 9 bases from J, the junction kept 12 bases outside the gene matches. Germline CDR1 is MNHEY and CDR2 is SVGAGI. The CDR3 region has the DNA TGTGCCAGCAGCTCTTTCGGGACAGGGGGACCTAAAGCTTTCTTT. Protein: CASSSFGTGGPKAFF.

This chain links TRBV7-9 with TRBJ2-7; D gene ambiguous. This CDR3 is 13 amino acids long. With 3 bases removed from V and 2 bases from J, the gap between germline ends came to 8 bases. Germline CDR1 reads SEHNR; CDR2 reads FQNEAQ (reference sequence). CDR3 sequence: CASSFTAAYEQYF. The CDR3 nucleotides are TGTGCCAGCAGCTTCACAGCAGCCTACGAGCAGTACTTC.

The rearrangement links TRBV6-2 or TRBV6-3 to TRBJ2-1; 7 positions agree with TRBD2. J gave up 1 base and V 4 bases, and 4 bases lay outside the gene matches. The CDR3 totals 15 residues. CDR1 MNHEY and CDR2 SVGEGT come from the germline V gene. CDR3 protein: CASSWGGDSYNEQFF. CDR3 bases: TGTGCCAGCAGTTGGGGGGGGGATTCCTACAATGAGCAGTTCTTC.

V usage is TRBV28 and J usage is TRBJ2-7; possibly TRBD1 for D (5 bases). The CDR3 spans 15 residues. Trimming removed 5 bases from V and 0 bases from J, with 14 bases in between. The V gene's germline CDR1 is MDHEN and CDR2 SYDVKM. This chain's CDR3 is CASSAPRTLSYEQYF. For the CDR3, the DNA is TGTGCCAGCAGTGCCCCGCGGACACTCTCCTACGAGCAGTACTTC.

The chain has TRBV3-1 (or the pseudogene TRBV3-2) and TRBJ2-5; D perhaps matches TRBD1 (6 bases). Trimming took off 4 bases at V and 2 bases at J, with 11 bases between the two ends. In germline, CDR1 is LGHDT, CDR2 YNNKEL (reference sequence). This CDR3 contains 14 residues. The CDR3 DNA follows: TGTGCCAGCAGCCCGGACAGCCAACAAGAGACCCAGTACTTC. It yields the protein CASSPDSQQETQYF.

This chain links TRBV5-1 with TRBJ2-2, with a possible D match to TRBD1 (5 bases). The CDR3 extends over 15 amino acids. Trimming cost V 4 bases and J 4 bases, with 14 bases left between them. Germline CDR1 and CDR2: SGHRS and YFSETQ. CDR3 DNA sequence: TGCGCCAGCAGCGTCCCTGACAGCATCACCGGGGAGCTGTTTTTT. It translates to CASSVPDSITGELFF.

This chain links TRBV2 with TRBJ2-1; TRBD1 aligns across 8 bases. The CDR3 totals 14 residues. CDR1 and CDR2 (germline): SNHLY, FYNNEI. Trimming cost V 5 bases and J 5 bases; bases outside gene matches: 5. The CDR3 sequence: CASSPGQVNNEQFF. The CDR3 DNA follows: TGTGCCAGCAGTCCGGGACAGGTAAACAATGAGCAGTTCTTC.

This clone was detected only a few times. The chain couples TRBV20-1 to TRBJ1-4, with D tentatively TRBD1 (5 bases). This CDR3 spans 14 amino acids. V gave up 3 bases and J gave up 4 bases, with 12 bases separating them. Germline V CDR1 and CDR2: DFQATT, SNEGSKA (reference sequence). The CDR3 spells CSASGRQINEKLFF. In DNA, the CDR3 is TGCAGTGCTAGTGGGAGACAGATTAATGAAAAACTGTTTTTT.

This chain links TRBV11-2 with TRBJ1-5, with D tentatively TRBD1 (6 bases). The CDR3 contains 16 residues. Trimming took off 5 bases at V and 0 bases at J, with 14 bases between the two ends. Germline assignment: CDR1 SGHAT and CDR2 FQNNGV. The CDR3 protein is CASSRGAEISNQPQHF. In DNA form, the CDR3 reads TGTGCCAGCAGCCGGGGGGCGGAAATTAGCAATCAGCCCCAGCATTTT.

The rearrangement links TRBV5-4 to TRBJ2-7, with a tentative D call TRBD1 (6 bases). The CDR3 extends over 15 amino acids. V was trimmed by 4 bases and J by 6 bases, leaving 20 bases between them. Germline V lookup: CDR1 SGHNT, CDR2 YYREEE (reference sequence). This CDR3 is CASSPMDSRPGEQYF. The CDR3 coding sequence is TGTGCCAGCAGCCCGATGGACAGCCGACCGGGCGAGCAGTACTTC.